This TCR beta chain was captured by sequencing in a study of OX40 agonist ivuxolimab in advanced cancers. Whole-study findings and limits: Doses of 0.1 to 3.0 mg/kg were accompanied by clonal expansion of CD4+ and CD8+ blood T cells by week 6.

The CDR3 length is 14 residues. Trimming at V came to 2 bases and at J to 8 bases, leaving 4 bases not matched to a gene. From germline, CDR1 is GTSNPN and CDR2 SVGIG (reference sequence). Some clones are missing from TCRdb's copy, which holds only in-frame ones; the method was immunoSEQ multiplex PCR. The data contain tens of thousands of clones, around 92% of them seen just once; the ten biggest clones take up more than 5.5%. As for this clone: The target antigen is unknown.

Systemic immunosuppression or autoimmune disease history was grounds to exclude patients. The sequencing used CD4+ or CD8+ T cells sorted from blood, collected in a trial of the OX40 agonist ivuxolimab. The J gene is TRBJ1-4, the V gene TRBV30, with 11 bases lining up with TRBD1. The sequence was obtained from an adult with an advanced solid tumor such as melanoma, head and neck, liver or kidney cancer. In DNA form, the CDR3 reads TGTGCCTGGAGTCGGGGACAGGGGGGGGAAAAACTGTTTTTT. This gives the protein CAWSRGQGGEKLFF.